One sample yielded the 12 T cell receptor beta chains listed below, sequenced in a study of T-cell memory formation after mild COVID-19 (dated by TCRdb to about 2021). The library relied on 5' RACE. Data came from an Illumina NovaSeq 6000. TCRdb's own reprocessing of the public reads used fastp at Q25 and MiXCR and kept productive beta chains. Identical CDR3 proteins give one entry, which carries the most common genes and DNA. Counted in this sample were about 350,000 distinct CDR3 sequences; approximately 13% of them appeared once. The top ten clonotypes cover about a fifth of the sample. The sequencing input was PBMCs or a T cell subset sorted from them (not recorded which). The receptors shown here come from a man younger than 30 who had mild COVID-19 (a few samples of this study predate the infection). The sample titles of this study are shuffled in the database, so cell type and time point are left out; the donor was told from shared clones.

The sample holds a few counts of this clonotype. This chain links TRBV7-2 with TRBJ2-1; perhaps TRBD1 as D (6 bases). V shed 2 bases and J shed 10 bases, with 9 bases lying between them. This CDR3 contains 12 residues. CDR1 is SGHTA and CDR2 is FQGNSA in the germline V gene. CDR3 region: CASSLSQGEQFF. DNA for the CDR3: TGTGCCAGCAGCTTATCCCAGGGGGAGCAGTTCTTC. The entire variable domain, with the rest obtained from reference TRBV7-2 and TRBJ2-1, is as follows: GAGVSQSPSNKVTEKGKDVELRCDPISGHTALYWYRQSLGQGLEFLIYFQGNSAPDKSGLPSDRFSAERTGGSVSTLTIQRTQQEDSAVYLCASSLSQGEQFFGPGTRLTVL.

This clonotype was seen only a few times. J is TRBJ1-4 and V is TRBV7-2, with 8 bases that match TRBD1. Germline lookup yields CDR1 SGHTA and CDR2 FQGNSA. J was trimmed by 4 bases and V by 6 bases; bases with no gene match: 7. The CDR3 length is 15 residues. The CDR3 coding sequence is TGTGCCAGCAGTAAACAACAGGGGGTTAATGAAAAACTGTTTTTT. Residues: CASSKQQGVNEKLFF. Drawing the rest from reference TRBV7-2 and TRBJ1-4, the complete variable domain is GAGVSQSPSNKVTEKGKDVELRCDPISGHTALYWYRQSLGQGLEFLIYFQGNSAPDKSGLPSDRFSAERTGGSVSTLTIQRTQQEDSAVYLCASSKQQGVNEKLFFGSGTQLSVL.

The chain uses TRBV14 and TRBJ2-5; 10 positions match TRBD2. The CDR3 has 17 residues. Germline V gives CDR1 SGHDN, CDR2 FVKESK. The J segment lost 5 bases and the V segment lost 2 bases, leaving 11 bases of the junction unmatched. Here the CDR3 reads CASSQPSGGAEEETQYF. The CDR3 region has the DNA TGTGCCAGCAGCCAACCCAGCGGGGGGGCCGAGGAGGAGACCCAGTACTTC.

This clonotype was recorded a few times. A much larger clone is a single base away; this may be a read error. The chain is built from TRBV27 and TRBJ2-5; 7 bases are shared with TRBD1. The CDR3 sequence is 13 residues long. Germline assignment: CDR1 MNHEY and CDR2 SMNVEV (reference sequence). V gave up 5 bases and J gave up 9 bases; unmatched junction bases: 9. For the CDR3, the DNA is TGTGCCAGCAGTCTGACAGGGTTGGAGGCCCAGTACTTC. It codes for CASSLTGLEAQYF.

This clonotype appeared a few times. The J gene is TRBJ2-1, the V gene TRBV5-1; 14 bases are shared with TRBD2. V trimming: 2 bases; J trimming: 4 bases; junction bases outside the gene matches: 8. From germline, CDR1 is SGHRS and CDR2 YFSETQ. This CDR3 is built from 18 residues. The CDR3 region has the DNA TGCGCCAGCAGCTTCCGGACTAGCGGGGGGCCCACGTACAATGAGCAGTTCTTC. Translation gives CASSFRTSGGPTYNEQFF.

This sequence joins TRBV7-9 and TRBJ1-3, with D possibly TRBD1 on 6 matching bases. Germline CDR1 is SEHNR and CDR2 is FQNEAQ (reference sequence). CDR3 length: 15 residues. V shed 6 bases and J shed 0 bases, with 12 bases lying between them. The CDR3 region is CASSDRSLSGNTIYF. As DNA, the CDR3 is TGTGCCAGCAGTGACAGGAGCCTCTCTGGAAACACCATATATTTT.

The J gene is TRBJ2-7, the V gene TRBV27; 11 positions agree with TRBD2. The CDR3 covers 16 residues. Germline V gives CDR1 MNHEY, CDR2 SMNVEV (reference sequence). V gave up 2 bases and J gave up 3 bases; unmatched junction bases: 6. The CDR3 nucleotides read TGTGCCAGCAGTTTAGAGGTTGGGACTAGCGGCTACGAGCAGTACTTC. Protein product: CASSLEVGTSGYEQYF.

This clonotype came up a few times. The chain employs TRBV3-1 and TRBJ2-3, with TRBD1 matching 10 bases. Germline trimming cut 4 bases from V and 0 bases from J; bases unmatched to any gene: 4. The CDR3 runs 16 residues. Germline V CDR1 and CDR2: LGHDT, YNNKEL (reference sequence). CDR3 in amino acids: CASSRRDRGSTDTQYF. The CDR3 DNA reads as TGTGCCAGCAGCCGCCGGGACAGGGGTAGCACAGATACGCAGTATTTT.

This clonotype was seen a few times. V is TRBV20-1 and J is TRBJ1-3; D unresolved. Trimming stripped 0 bases from V and 3 bases from J, with 0 bases between. The CDR3 runs 11 residues. CDR1 DFQATT and CDR2 SNEGSKA come from the germline V gene (reference sequence). The CDR3 DNA follows: TGCAGTGCTAGAGATGGAAACACCATATATTTT. Translation: CSARDGNTIYF.

This chain connects TRBV5-6 to TRBJ1-2; a possible D gene is TRBD1 (6 bases). Deletions cut 7 bases from V and 1 base from J, with 11 bases between. Germline CDR1 is SGHDT and CDR2 is YYEEEE. The length of the CDR3 is 13 residues. CDR3 sequence (DNA): TGTGCCAGCGTGAGACAGGATAACTATGGCTACACCTTC. Translation: CASVRQDNYGYTF.

This clonotype was recorded a few times. The chain is built from TRBV20-1 and TRBJ2-7; no clear D gene. The CDR3 has 11 amino acids. Trimming took 6 bases from V and 4 from J, leaving 10 bases between them. The V gene's germline CDR1 is DFQATT and CDR2 SNEGSKA (reference sequence). CDR3 sequence: CSAVLMYEQYF. CDR3 coding DNA: TGCAGTGCAGTACTAATGTACGAGCAGTACTTC.

The CDR3 loop reads CASRPGTVSTDTQYF. The CDR3 nucleotides read TGCGCCAGCAGACCGGGGACGGTCAGCACAGATACGCAGTATTTT. This rearrangement joins TRBV5-1 to TRBJ2-3; D is possibly TRBD1 or TRBD2 (5 bases each). In germline, CDR1 is SGHRS, CDR2 YFSETQ. V lost 5 bases to trimming and J lost 0 bases, with 13 bases between them. The CDR3 spans 15 residues.